This T cell receptor beta chain came from a study of CD8 T cells in Susac syndrome. RNA, at roughly 0.5 to 1 ug, was reverse transcribed with random hexamers. TCRdb re-analysed the immunoSEQ multiplex PCR reads in MiXCR, keeping a single row per CDR3 protein. The profile covers about 150,000 distinct CDR3 sequences, with roughly 95% appearing a single time and over 0.065% taken by the ten largest. Germline CDR1 is SQVTM and CDR2 is ANQGSEA. The CDR3 runs 14 residues. Trimming shortened V by 4 bases and J by 6 bases, and 17 bases separated the two germline ends. The sequence was collected from a human donor with Susac syndrome. The material sequenced was CD4+ T cells from PBMCs. This rearrangement joins TRBV29-1 to TRBJ2-3; no reliable D call. The DNA for the CDR3 is TGCAGCGTTGTGACGTCCAGGAGCAGGGATACGCAGTATTTT. This sequence encodes CSVVTSRSRDTQYF.